The rows below give T cell receptor beta chains drawn from one sample of a study of T cells expressing NK-cell markers. TCRdb reprocessed the 5' RACE reads, with one entry per CDR3 protein and no DNA. Its listing shows hundreds of thousands of distinct CDR3 sequences. The sequencing sample was made of blood T cells: a sorted CD56 or NKG2C T cell subset, CD4+ or CD8+ T cells, or bulk PBMC T cells (not recorded which). Source of these receptors: a man aged 18-30 years in good health. The CDR3 runs from the conserved cysteine through the conserved F or W.

>TRBV29-1|TRBJ2-3
CSVGDRGSSTDTQYF
>TRBV4-1|TRBJ2-3
CASSHGTGIPDTQYF
>TRBV10-3|TRBJ2-5
CAIRATSTQETQYF
>TRBV5-1|TRBJ1-1
CASSAQGAGATEAFF
>TRBV11-2|TRBJ2-5
CASSPRPGGAFQETQYF
>TRBV12-3/TRBV12-4|TRBJ2-2
CASSPGQGVTGELFF
>TRBV7-6|TRBJ1-3
CASSPNGRGTNTIYF
>TRBV29-1|TRBJ2-1
CSVEGPSGANEQFF
>TRBV7-8|TRBJ2-1
CASSLPLGWGNEQFF
>TRBV11-2|TRBJ1-5
CASSSDRANQPQHF
>TRBV29-1|TRBJ2-3
CSVVLSENTFYDTQYF
>TRBV6-5|TRBJ2-7
CASSYSLQGTYEQYF
>TRBV7-9|TRBJ2-5
CASIESGSPETQYF
>TRBV27|TRBJ2-4
CASSLSSSGIAKNIQYF
>TRBV11-2|TRBJ2-5
CASSPRAGLAGDGGTQYF
>TRBV29-1|TRBJ2-3
CSVVKGHGTDTQYF
>TRBV27|TRBJ2-2
CASSLSSFPVGHTLHTGELFF
>TRBV9|TRBJ1-1
CASSPQANTEAFF
>TRBV12-3/TRBV12-4|TRBJ2-1
CASSFGGLGAREQFF
>TRBV20-1|TRBJ2-7
CSAVQGVLVYEQYF